Below, one T cell receptor (beta chain) is given with its context. TCRdb re-analysed the RT-PCR reads in MiXCR, keeping a single row per CDR3 protein. In the table there are about 680,000 distinct CDR3 sequences, 14% of which are singletons. Germline lookup yields CDR1 SGHRS and CDR2 YFSETQ. V lost 6 bases and J lost 4, with 23 bases in between. This CDR3 comprises 17 residues. The chain combines TRBV5-1 with TRBJ2-1, with D maybe TRBD2 (7 bases). The TCR sequence derives from a female donor in good health, serving as a healthy control. Sequenced sample: memory CD4+ T cells from blood. The CDR3 spells CASKPRGQNSGYNEQFF. The CDR3 DNA reads as TGCGCCAGCAAACCCCGGGGACAAAATAGCGGGTACAATGAGCAGTTCTTC. The full variable domain, completed using reference TRBV5-1 and TRBJ2-1, is KAGVTQTPRYLIKTRGQQVTLSCSPISGHRSVSWYQQTPGQGLQFLFEYFSETQRNKGNFPGRFSGRQFSNSRSEMNVSTLELGDSALYLCASKPRGQNSGYNEQFFGPGTRLTVL.